The clone carrying this T cell receptor beta chain appeared a few times. Antigen unknown. The CDR3 loop spans 12 amino acids. V was pared by 6 bases and J by 5 bases, with 8 bases between. Germline V gene lookup returns CDR1 MNHNS and CDR2 SASEGT. This sample was included in a study of cytomegalovirus exposure and HLA in healthy donors. The study, taken as a whole, reports: A link between a missense DCLRE1C variant and TCR beta V- and J-gene trimming emerged from a later analysis. The classifier, whose performance was assessed in both the original and validation cohorts, reportedly diagnosed cytomegalovirus status with high specificity and sensitivity.

PCR involved 60 Vbeta and 13 Jbeta primers. Assay: immunoSEQ multiplex PCR; the TCRdb copy retains only in-frame clones and omits some. The sample consists of some 160,000 clones, 75% to 80% of them appearing once. The specimen was PBMCs. The chain uses TRBV6-1 and TRBJ1-5; D uncertain. The sequence was obtained from a woman in her thirties or forties in good health and CMV-seronegative. CDR3 DNA sequence: TGTGCCAGCAGAACAGTTTATCAGCCCCAGCATTTT. It yields the protein CASRTVYQPQHF.